The T cell receptor beta chain described here comes from a study of T cell responses to AZD1222 COVID-19 vaccine. As for this clone: Its antigen remains unknown.

Overall study findings and caveats: Nearly half of spike-specific TCRs reportedly go after variant regions that carry no mutations. Clonal diversity may have been underestimated in mostly white British donors. Researchers took repertoire samples only after the peak T cell response had come. Breadth and depth of Spike-specific TCRs rose after two AZD1222 doses.

The table came from immunoSEQ multiplex PCR; TCRdb's copy has only in-frame clones and leaves some out. The table has fewer than 150,000 clones, about 90% seen once. The CDR3 extends over 13 amino acids. V lost 3 bases, J lost 8 bases, and 13 bases lay in between. Sample: peripheral blood, taken on day 0 of AZD1222 vaccination. This clonotype was obtained from an adult in good health. This rearrangement joins TRBV12-3 or TRBV12-4 to TRBJ1-2; a weak D match, TRBD1 (5 bases). The CDR3: CASSLGGPGGYTF. For the CDR3, the DNA is TGTGCCAGCAGTTTGGGGGGACCCGGCGGCTACACCTTC.